What follows is one T cell receptor (beta chain) and its context. The target antigen is unknown. This sample was included in a study of T cell repertoires in cytomegalovirus infection. This CDR3 comprises 16 residues. V shed 5 bases and J 3 bases; nucleotides not matched to a gene: 8. Per the germline V gene, CDR1 is SGHTA and CDR2 is FQGTGA. TCRdb analysed the reads with MiXCR anew, one entry per CDR3 protein. The sample gives around 230,000 distinct CDR3 sequences, around two fifths of which show up once; roughly three fifths is in the top ten. Whole-study results and caveats: In two of eight donors, the top clonotype was HLA-C-restricted CMV-specific.

The specimen comprised CD8+ T cells from cultured PBMCs, sampled from culture after CMV antigen stimulation. The V and J genes are TRBV7-3 and TRBJ2-2; TRBD1 matches 8 bases. The receptor comes from a human donor in good health (CMV status not recorded). Some clones in this sample may be carry-over from other donors' samples. The CDR3 protein is CASSIGQGRYTGELFF. CDR3 sequence (DNA): TGTGCCAGCAGCATTGGACAGGGCCGATACACCGGGGAGCTGTTTTTT.